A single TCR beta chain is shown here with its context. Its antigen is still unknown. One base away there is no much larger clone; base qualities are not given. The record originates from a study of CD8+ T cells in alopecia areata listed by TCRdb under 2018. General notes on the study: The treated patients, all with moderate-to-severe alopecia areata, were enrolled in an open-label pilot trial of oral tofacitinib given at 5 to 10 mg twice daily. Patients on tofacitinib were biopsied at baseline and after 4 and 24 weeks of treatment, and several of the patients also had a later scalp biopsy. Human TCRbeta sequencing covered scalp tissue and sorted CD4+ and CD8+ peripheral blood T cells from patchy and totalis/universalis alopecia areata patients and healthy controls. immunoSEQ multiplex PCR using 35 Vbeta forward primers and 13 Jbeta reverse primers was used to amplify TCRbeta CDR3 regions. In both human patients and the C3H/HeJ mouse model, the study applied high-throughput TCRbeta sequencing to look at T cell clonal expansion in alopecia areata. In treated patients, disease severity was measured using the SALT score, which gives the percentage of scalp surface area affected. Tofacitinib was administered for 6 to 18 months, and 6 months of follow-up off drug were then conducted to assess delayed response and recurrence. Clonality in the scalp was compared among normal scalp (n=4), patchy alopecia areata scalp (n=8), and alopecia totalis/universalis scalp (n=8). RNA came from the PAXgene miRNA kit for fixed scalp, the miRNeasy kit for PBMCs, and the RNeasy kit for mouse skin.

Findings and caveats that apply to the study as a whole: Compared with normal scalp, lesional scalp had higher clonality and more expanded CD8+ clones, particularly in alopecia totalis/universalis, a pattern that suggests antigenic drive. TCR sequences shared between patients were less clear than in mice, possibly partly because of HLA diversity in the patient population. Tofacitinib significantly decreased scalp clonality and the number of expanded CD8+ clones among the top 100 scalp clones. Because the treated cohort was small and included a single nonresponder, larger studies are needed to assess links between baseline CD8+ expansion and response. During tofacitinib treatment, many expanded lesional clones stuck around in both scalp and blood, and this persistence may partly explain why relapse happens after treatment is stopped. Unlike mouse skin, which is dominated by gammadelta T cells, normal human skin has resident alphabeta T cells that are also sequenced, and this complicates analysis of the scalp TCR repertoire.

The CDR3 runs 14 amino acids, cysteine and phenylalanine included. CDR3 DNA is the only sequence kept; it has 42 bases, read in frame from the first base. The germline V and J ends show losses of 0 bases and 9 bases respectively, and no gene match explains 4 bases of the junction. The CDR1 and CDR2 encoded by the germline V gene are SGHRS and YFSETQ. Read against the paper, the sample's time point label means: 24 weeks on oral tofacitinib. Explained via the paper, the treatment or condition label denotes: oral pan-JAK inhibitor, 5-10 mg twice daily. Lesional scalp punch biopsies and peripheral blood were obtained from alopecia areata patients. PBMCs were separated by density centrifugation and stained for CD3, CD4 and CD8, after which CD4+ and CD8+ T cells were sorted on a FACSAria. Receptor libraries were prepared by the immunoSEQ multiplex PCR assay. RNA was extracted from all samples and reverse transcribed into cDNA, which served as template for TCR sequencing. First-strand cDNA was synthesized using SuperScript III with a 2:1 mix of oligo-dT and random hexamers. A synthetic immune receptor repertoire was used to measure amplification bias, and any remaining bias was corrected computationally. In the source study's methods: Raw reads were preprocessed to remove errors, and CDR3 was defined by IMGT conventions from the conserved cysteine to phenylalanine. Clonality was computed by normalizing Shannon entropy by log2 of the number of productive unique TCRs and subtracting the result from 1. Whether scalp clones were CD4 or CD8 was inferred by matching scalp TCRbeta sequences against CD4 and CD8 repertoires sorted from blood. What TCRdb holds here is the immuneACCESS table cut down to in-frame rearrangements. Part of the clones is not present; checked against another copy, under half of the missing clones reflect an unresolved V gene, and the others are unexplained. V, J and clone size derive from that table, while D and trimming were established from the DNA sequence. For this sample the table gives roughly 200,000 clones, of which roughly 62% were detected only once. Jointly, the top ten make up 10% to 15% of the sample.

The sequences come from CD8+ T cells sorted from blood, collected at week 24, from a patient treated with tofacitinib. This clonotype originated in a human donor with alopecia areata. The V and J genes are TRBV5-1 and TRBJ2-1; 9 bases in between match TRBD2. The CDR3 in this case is CASSLDSGGVEQFF. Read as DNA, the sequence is TGCGCCAGCAGCTTGGATAGCGGGGGAGTTGAGCAGTTCTTC.